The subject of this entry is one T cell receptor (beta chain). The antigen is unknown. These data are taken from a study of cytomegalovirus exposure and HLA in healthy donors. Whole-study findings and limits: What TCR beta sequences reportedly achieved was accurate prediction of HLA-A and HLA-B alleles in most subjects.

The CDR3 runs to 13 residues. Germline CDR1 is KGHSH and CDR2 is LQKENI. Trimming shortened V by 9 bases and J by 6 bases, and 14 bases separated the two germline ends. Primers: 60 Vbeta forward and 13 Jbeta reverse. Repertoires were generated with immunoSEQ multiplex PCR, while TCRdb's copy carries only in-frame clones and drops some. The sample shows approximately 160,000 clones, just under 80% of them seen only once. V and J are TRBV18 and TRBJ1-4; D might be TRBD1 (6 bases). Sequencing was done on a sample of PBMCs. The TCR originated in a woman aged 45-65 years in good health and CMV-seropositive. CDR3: CASQTGEDEKLFF. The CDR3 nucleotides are TGTGCCAGTCAGACAGGCGAGGATGAAAAACTGTTTTTT. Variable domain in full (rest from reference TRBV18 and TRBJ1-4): NAGVMQNPRHLVRRRGQEARLRCSPMKGHSHVYWYRQLPEEGLKFMVYLQKENIIDESGMPKERFSAEFPKEGPSILRIQQVVRGDSAAYFCASQTGEDEKLFFGSGTQLSVL.